This T cell receptor beta chain was captured in a study of T cell repertoires in cytomegalovirus infection. Study-wide results and limits: HLA-C-restricted CMV clonotypes gave the most frequent clonotype in two of eight donors.

This CDR3 region has 15 residues. V shed 6 bases, J shed 0 bases, and the junction held 7 bases outside the gene matches. CDR1 is MNHNY, CDR2 SVGAGI, per germline (reference sequence). This clonotype has more than one count but fewer than ten. Its antigen is still unknown. Using its own MiXCR run on the reads, TCRdb lists one record per CDR3 protein. The sample contains roughly 990,000 distinct CDR3 sequences, around 31% of which appear only once. The chain is built from TRBV6-6 and TRBJ1-2; TRBD1 agrees at 7 bases. This TCR came from a human donor in good health (CMV status not recorded). Some clones in this sample may be carry-over from other donors' samples. The sequencing used cultured CD8+ T cells from PBMCs, collected from culture after CMV antigen stimulation. The CDR3 sequence is CASSPAGQANYGYTF. The DNA for the CDR3 is TGTGCCAGCAGCCCTGCAGGACAGGCTAACTATGGCTACACCTTC.